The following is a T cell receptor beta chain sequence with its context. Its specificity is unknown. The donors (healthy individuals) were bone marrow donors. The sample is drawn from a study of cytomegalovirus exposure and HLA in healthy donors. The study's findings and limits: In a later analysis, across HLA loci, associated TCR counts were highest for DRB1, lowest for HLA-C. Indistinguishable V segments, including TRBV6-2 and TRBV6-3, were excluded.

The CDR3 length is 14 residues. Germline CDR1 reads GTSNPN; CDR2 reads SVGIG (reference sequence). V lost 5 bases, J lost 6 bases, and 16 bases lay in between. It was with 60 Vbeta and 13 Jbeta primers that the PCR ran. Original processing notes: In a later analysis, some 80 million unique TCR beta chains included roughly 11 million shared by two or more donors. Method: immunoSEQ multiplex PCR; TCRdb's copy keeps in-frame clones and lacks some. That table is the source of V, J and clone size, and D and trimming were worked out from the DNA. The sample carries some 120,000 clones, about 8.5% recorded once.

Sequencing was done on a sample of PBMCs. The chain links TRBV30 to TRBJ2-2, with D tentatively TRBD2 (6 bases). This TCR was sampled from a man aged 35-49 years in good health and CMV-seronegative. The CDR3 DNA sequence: TGTGCCTGGGGGACCCGGGGAGGCGCCGGGGAGCTGTTTTTT. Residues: CAWGTRGGAGELFF.